One and the same sample provided the 19 T cell receptor beta chains below, sequenced in a study of cytomegalovirus exposure and HLA in healthy donors. Primers included in the PCR were 60 Vbeta and 13 Jbeta primers. Clones were read by immunoSEQ multiplex PCR, and TCRdb kept only the in-frame ones, dropping some. The table records approximately 170,000 clones, roughly 79% of them present only once. Specimen: PBMCs. These receptors were collected from a man aged 35-49 years in good health and CMV-seronegative.

J is TRBJ2-7 and V is TRBV29-1, with 7 bases fitting TRBD1. Germline CDR1 is SQVTM and CDR2 is ANQGSEA. The CDR3 has 12 amino acids. J gave up 5 bases and V 4 bases, and 5 bases lay outside the gene matches. The CDR3 spells CSVGWDSHEQYF. The CDR3 nucleotides are TGCAGCGTTGGCTGGGACAGCCACGAGCAGTACTTC.

For the CDR3, the DNA is TGTGCCAGCAGAACCTACGGACTAGCGGGGGAGCAGTTCTTC. Residues: CASRTYGLAGEQFF. The chain links TRBV6-6 to TRBJ2-1, with 12 positions matching TRBD2. Germline loops: CDR1 MNHNY, CDR2 SVGAGI (reference sequence). Trimming removed 6 bases from V and 10 bases from J; junction bases left unmatched: 7. The CDR3 runs to 14 residues.

This chain uses TRBV7-9 with TRBJ2-7, with D uncertain. Trimming removed 5 bases from V and 2 bases from J, with 10 bases in between. CDR3 size: 13 residues. Germline CDR1 and CDR2: SEHNR and FQNEAQ (reference sequence). The CDR3 coding sequence is TGTGCCAGCAGCCCCGACTTAACCTACGAGCAGTACTTC. Its protein product is CASSPDLTYEQYF.

The chain combines TRBV5-8 with TRBJ2-1, with D maybe TRBD2 (6 bases). The CDR3 length is 13 residues. Germline values: CDR1 SGHTS, CDR2 YDEGEE. The V and J ends lost 2 bases and 7 bases respectively, with 10 bases between them. The CDR3 DNA reads as TGTGCCAGCAGCTTAGAACTAGCAAATGAGCAGTTCTTC. Protein product: CASSLELANEQFF.

This chain joins TRBV5-6 and TRBJ1-1, with a weak D call TRBD1 (5 bases). The CDR3 loop spans 15 amino acids. The germline V gene encodes CDR1 SGHDT and CDR2 YYEEEE. With 2 bases removed from V and 7 bases from J, the gap between germline ends came to 18 bases. In nucleotides, the CDR3 is TGTGCCAGCAGCTTTTGGGGGGTAACAGGCCTTGAAGCTTTCTTT. It encodes CASSFWGVTGLEAFF.

CDR3 sequence (DNA): TGTGCCTGGAGCTTTTTAGCGGGATTGGCCAAAAACATTCAGTACTTC. This translates into CAWSFLAGLAKNIQYF. V gene TRBV30 combines with J gene TRBJ2-4; 8 nucleotides line up with TRBD2. The CDR3 runs 16 residues. Germline V gene sequence: CDR1 GTSNPN, CDR2 SVGIG (reference sequence). The trim removed 3 bases at V and 1 base at J, leaving 8 bases unmatched.

Written as DNA, the CDR3 is TGTGCCAGTAGCCTGAGCACAGATACGCAGTATTTT. It encodes CASSLSTDTQYF. The chain links TRBV19 to TRBJ2-3; no clear D. This CDR3 spans 12 amino acids. Trimming shortened V by 6 bases and J by 0 bases, and 4 bases separated the two germline ends. CDR1 LNHDA and CDR2 SQIVND come from the germline V gene (reference sequence).

V and J are TRBV5-1 and TRBJ2-7; D remains ambiguous. This CDR3 is 14 amino acids long. The germline V and J ends were trimmed by 1 base and 2 bases, with 10 bases remaining between them. Germline V gives CDR1 SGHRS, CDR2 YFSETQ. CDR3 coding DNA: TGCGCCAGCAGCTTGTCTAGGCCAGCCTACGAGCAGTACTTC. Translation gives CASSLSRPAYEQYF.

The J gene is TRBJ2-1, the V gene TRBV29-1, with D maybe TRBD2 (5 bases). The CDR3 runs to 14 residues. Germline CDR1 reads SQVTM; CDR2 reads ANQGSEA. V was clipped by 6 bases and J by 1 base, with 13 bases between them. The CDR3 coding sequence is TGCAGCGTCGCTCCCTCGGGGTCCTACAATGAGCAGTTCTTC. Amino acid sequence: CSVAPSGSYNEQFF.

The J gene is TRBJ2-1, the V gene TRBV11-2; 12 positions agree with TRBD2. The CDR3 sequence is 15 residues long. The germline gives CDR1 SGHAT, CDR2 FQNNGV. Trimming removed 7 bases from V and 7 bases from J; junction bases left unmatched: 8. The CDR3 DNA is TGTGCCAGCACCCGGACTAGCGGGGATTTAAATGAGCAGTTCTTC. This gives the protein CASTRTSGDLNEQFF. Filled out from reference TRBV11-2 and TRBJ2-1, the complete variable domain reads EAGVAQSPRYKIIEKRQSVAFWCNPISGHATLYWYQQILGQGPKLLIQFQNNGVVDDSQLPKDRFSAERLKGVDSTLKIQPAKLEDSAVYLCASTRTSGDLNEQFFGPGTRLTVL.

V gene TRBV4-1 combines with J gene TRBJ1-2; a weak D match, TRBD1 (6 bases). The germline V gene encodes CDR1 MGHRA and CDR2 YSYEKL. The CDR3 contains 15 residues. Between the trimmed V and J ends, which lost 4 bases and 3 bases, there was a span of 15 bases. CDR3 DNA sequence: TGCGCCAGCAGCCGGCTGGCCAGGGGCGACTATGGCTACACCTTC. This encodes CASSRLARGDYGYTF.

V gene TRBV13 combines with J gene TRBJ2-3; 8 bases align to TRBD2. The CDR3 spans 15 residues. Germline loops: CDR1 PRHDT, CDR2 FYEKMQ (reference sequence). The V and J ends lost 3 bases and 5 bases, in that order; junction bases with no gene match: 7. CDR3 in DNA: TGTGCCAGCAGCTTGAGTAGCGGGATTGGAGATACGCAGTATTTT. Translated, it gives CASSLSSGIGDTQYF.

The rearrangement links TRBV28 to TRBJ2-3; D is ambiguous. V shed 5 bases and J shed 3 bases, with 15 bases lying between them. There are 15 residues in the CDR3. Looked up from germline, CDR1 is MDHEN and CDR2 is SYDVKM. The CDR3 coding sequence is TGTGCCAGCAGTCCCGCGCCGGTGGTTACAGATACGCAGTATTTT. Amino acid sequence: CASSPAPVVTDTQYF.

The chain uses TRBV5-6 and TRBJ2-3; 9 bases line up with TRBD2. J gave up 8 bases and V 4 bases, and 14 bases lay outside the gene matches. CDR3 length: 16 amino acids. Germline lookup yields CDR1 SGHDT and CDR2 YYEEEE. The CDR3 DNA follows: TGTGCCAGCAGCCCCACCGGGACTAGCCTAGTCGGTACGCAGTATTTT. Translating it yields CASSPTGTSLVGTQYF. Full variable domain (rest looked up from reference TRBV5-6 and TRBJ2-3): DAGVTQSPTHLIKTRGQQVTLRCSPKSGHDTVSWYQQALGQGPQFIFQYYEEEERQRGNFPDRFSGHQFPNYSSELNVNALLLGDSALYLCASSPTGTSLVGTQYFGPGTRLTVL.

The chain links TRBV6-1 to TRBJ1-3; D ambiguous. Germline V gene data show CDR1 as MNHNS and CDR2 as SASEGT. Trimming shortened V by 0 bases and J by 2 bases, and 11 bases separated the two germline ends. The CDR3 runs to 16 residues. The CDR3 DNA follows: TGTGCCAGCAGTGAAGCGCGGGGAGGGACTGGAAACACCATATATTTT. It encodes CASSEARGGTGNTIYF.

This clone was counted a few times. This rearrangement joins TRBV28 to TRBJ1-4; TRBD1 is a possible D gene (6 bases). The length of the CDR3 is 14 residues. Germline CDR1 reads MDHEN; CDR2 reads SYDVKM. V was trimmed by 1 base and J by 8 bases, leaving 11 bases between them. The CDR3 protein is CASSLLQGREKLFF. Written as DNA, the CDR3 is TGTGCCAGCAGTTTATTACAGGGTCGAGAAAAACTGTTTTTT.

The chain has TRBV19 and TRBJ1-2, with a tentative D call TRBD1 (6 bases). Trimming cost V 5 bases and J 1 base, with 14 bases left between them. CDR1 LNHDA and CDR2 SQIVND come from the germline V gene (reference sequence). This CDR3 is 15 amino acids long. CDR3 sequence reads: CASSWGQSLNYGYTF. The CDR3 DNA follows: TGTGCCAGTAGTTGGGGGCAGTCACTTAACTATGGCTACACCTTC.

Here the CDR3 DNA reads TGTGCCAGCAGCTCCGGACAGGGAGATGCTGGAAACACCATATATTTT. Translated: CASSSGQGDAGNTIYF. V and J are TRBV7-9 and TRBJ1-3; 8 bases fit TRBD1. Per germline, CDR1 SEHNR and CDR2 FQNEAQ (reference sequence). The CDR3 is 16 amino acids. V gave up 4 bases and J gave up 2 bases; unmatched junction bases: 7.

V gene TRBV4-1 combines with J gene TRBJ2-3; TRBD2 matches 13 bases. The junction had 5 bases not matched to a gene; V was cut back by 3 bases and J by 5 bases. Germline CDR1 MGHRA, CDR2 YSYEKL. The CDR3 spans 16 residues. The CDR3 here is CASSHGLAGEGDTQYF. CDR3 nucleotide sequence: TGCGCCAGCAGCCACGGACTAGCGGGAGAGGGAGATACGCAGTATTTT.